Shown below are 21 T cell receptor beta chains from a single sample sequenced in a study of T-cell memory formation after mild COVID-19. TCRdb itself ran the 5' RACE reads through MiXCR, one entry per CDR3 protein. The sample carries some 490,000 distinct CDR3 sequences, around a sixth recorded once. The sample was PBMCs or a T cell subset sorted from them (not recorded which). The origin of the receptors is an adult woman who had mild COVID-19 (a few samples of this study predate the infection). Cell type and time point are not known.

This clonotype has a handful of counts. CDR3 bases: TGTGCCACCAGTGATTTGACGGGGACCGGGGAGCTGTTTTTT. Its translation: CATSDLTGTGELFF. V is TRBV24-1 and J is TRBJ2-2, with a possible D match to TRBD2 (5 bases). The length of the CDR3 is 14 residues. The germline V gene encodes CDR1 KGHDR and CDR2 SFDVKD. With 0 bases removed from V and 5 bases from J, the gap between germline ends came to 6 bases.

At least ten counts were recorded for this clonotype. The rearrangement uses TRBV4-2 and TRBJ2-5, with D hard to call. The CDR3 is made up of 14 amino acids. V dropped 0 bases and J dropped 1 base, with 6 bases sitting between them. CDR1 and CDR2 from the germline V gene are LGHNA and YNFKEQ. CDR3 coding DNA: TGTGCCAGCAGCCAAGAGGCAGGCCAAGAGACCCAGTACTTC. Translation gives CASSQEAGQETQYF.

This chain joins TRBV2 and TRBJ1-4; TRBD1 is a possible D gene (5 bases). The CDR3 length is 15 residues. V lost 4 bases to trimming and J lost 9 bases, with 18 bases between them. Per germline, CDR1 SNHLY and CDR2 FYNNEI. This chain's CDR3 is CASSGRTSGGKKLFF. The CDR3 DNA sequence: TGTGCCAGCAGTGGTAGAACGTCGGGGGGGAAAAAACTGTTTTTT.

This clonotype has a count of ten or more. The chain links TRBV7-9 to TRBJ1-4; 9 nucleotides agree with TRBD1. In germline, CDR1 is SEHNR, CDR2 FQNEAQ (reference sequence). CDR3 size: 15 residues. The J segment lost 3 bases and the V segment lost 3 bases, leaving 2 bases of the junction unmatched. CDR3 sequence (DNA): TGTGCCAGCAGCTTGGGGGACAGGGCTAATGAAAAACTGTTTTTT. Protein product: CASSLGDRANEKLFF.

CDR3 coding DNA: TGTGCCAGCTGTTACTACGGAGGAGAGACCCAGTACTTC. Translated, it gives CASCYYGGETQYF. The chain employs TRBV2 and TRBJ2-5; TRBD2 is a possible D gene (5 bases). CDR3 size: 13 residues. Germline V gives CDR1 SNHLY, CDR2 FYNNEI. Trimming took 8 bases from V and 4 from J, leaving 14 bases between them. Full variable domain (rest looked up from reference TRBV2 and TRBJ2-5): EPEVTQTPSHQVTQMGQEVILRCVPISNHLYFYWYRQILGQKVEFLVSFYNNEISEKSEIFDDQFSVERPDGSNFTLKIRSTKLEDSAMYFCASCYYGGETQYFGPGTRLLVL.

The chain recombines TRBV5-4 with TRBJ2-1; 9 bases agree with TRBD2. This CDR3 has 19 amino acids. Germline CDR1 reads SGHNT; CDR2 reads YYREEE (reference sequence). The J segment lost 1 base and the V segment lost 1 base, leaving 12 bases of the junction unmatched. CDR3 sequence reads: CASSLQGLARKSSYNEQFF. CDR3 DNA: TGTGCCAGCAGCTTGCAGGGACTAGCAAGAAAGAGTTCCTACAATGAGCAGTTCTTC. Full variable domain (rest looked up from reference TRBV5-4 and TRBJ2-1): ETGVTQSPTHLIKTRGQQVTLRCSSQSGHNTVSWYQQALGQGPQFIFQYYREEENGRGNFPPRFSGLQFPNYSSELNVNALELDDSALYLCASSLQGLARKSSYNEQFFGPGTRLTVL.

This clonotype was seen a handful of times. CDR3 DNA: TGTGCCAGCAGTTTGTCTCGGGGAGTAGGGACAGATACGCAGTATTTT. Translation gives CASSLSRGVGTDTQYF. V usage is TRBV12-3 or TRBV12-4 and J usage is TRBJ2-3; a weak D match, TRBD2 (5 bases). CDR3 length: 16 amino acids. Trimming took 3 bases from V and 3 from J, leaving 16 bases between them.

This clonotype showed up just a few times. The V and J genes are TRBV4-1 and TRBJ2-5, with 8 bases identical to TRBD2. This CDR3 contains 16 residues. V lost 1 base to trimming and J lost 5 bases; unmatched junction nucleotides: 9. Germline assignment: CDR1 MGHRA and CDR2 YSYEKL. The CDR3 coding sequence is TGCGCCAGCAGCCAAGGGACCGGTCCGGGGGGGGAGACCCAGTACTTC. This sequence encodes CASSQGTGPGGETQYF.

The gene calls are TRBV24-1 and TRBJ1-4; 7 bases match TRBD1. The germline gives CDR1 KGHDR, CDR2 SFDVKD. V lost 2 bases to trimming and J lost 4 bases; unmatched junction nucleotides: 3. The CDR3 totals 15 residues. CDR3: CATSDSGQINEKLFF. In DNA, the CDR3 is TGTGCCACCAGTGATTCGGGACAGATTAATGAAAAACTGTTTTTT.

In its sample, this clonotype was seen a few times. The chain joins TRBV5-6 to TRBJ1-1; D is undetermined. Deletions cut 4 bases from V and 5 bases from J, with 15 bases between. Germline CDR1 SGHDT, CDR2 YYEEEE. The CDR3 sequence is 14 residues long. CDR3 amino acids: CASSTRGQETEAFF. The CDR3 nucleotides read TGTGCCAGCAGCACTAGAGGGCAGGAGACTGAAGCTTTCTTT. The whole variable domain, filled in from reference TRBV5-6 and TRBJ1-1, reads DAGVTQSPTHLIKTRGQQVTLRCSPKSGHDTVSWYQQALGQGPQFIFQYYEEEERQRGNFPDRFSGHQFPNYSSELNVNALLLGDSALYLCASSTRGQETEAFFGQGTRLTVV.

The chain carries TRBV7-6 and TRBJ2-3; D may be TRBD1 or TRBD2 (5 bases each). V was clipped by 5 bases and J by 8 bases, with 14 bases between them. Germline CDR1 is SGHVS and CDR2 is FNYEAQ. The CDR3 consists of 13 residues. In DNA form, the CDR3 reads TGTGCCAGCAGCCAAGGGACGGTTACTACGCAGTATTTT. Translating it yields CASSQGTVTTQYF. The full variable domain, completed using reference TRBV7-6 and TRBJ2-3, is GAGVSQSPRYKVTKRGQDVALRCDPISGHVSLYWYRQALGQGPEFLTYFNYEAQQDKSGLPNDRFSAERPEGSISTLTIQRTEQRDSAMYRCASSQGTVTTQYFGPGTRLTVL.

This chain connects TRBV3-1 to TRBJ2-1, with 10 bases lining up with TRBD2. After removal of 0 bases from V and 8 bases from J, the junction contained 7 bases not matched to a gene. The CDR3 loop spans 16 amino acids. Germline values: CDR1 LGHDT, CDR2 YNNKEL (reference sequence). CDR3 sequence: CASSQDALAGVHEQFF. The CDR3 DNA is TGTGCCAGCAGCCAAGATGCGCTAGCGGGAGTTCATGAGCAGTTCTTC.

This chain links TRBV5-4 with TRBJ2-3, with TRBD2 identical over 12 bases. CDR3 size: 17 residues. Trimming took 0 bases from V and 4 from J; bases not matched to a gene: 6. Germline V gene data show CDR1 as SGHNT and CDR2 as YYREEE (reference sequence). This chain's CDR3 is CASSLDLLAGGPDTQYF. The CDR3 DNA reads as TGTGCCAGCAGCTTGGACCTACTAGCGGGAGGCCCAGATACGCAGTATTTT.

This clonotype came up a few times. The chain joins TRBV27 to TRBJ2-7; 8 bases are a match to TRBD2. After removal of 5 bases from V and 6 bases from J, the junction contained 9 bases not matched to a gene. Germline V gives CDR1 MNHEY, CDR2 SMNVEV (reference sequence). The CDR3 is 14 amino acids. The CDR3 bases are TGTGCCAGCAGTCCGGGACTAGGGTCCGCCGAGCAGTACTTC. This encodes CASSPGLGSAEQYF.

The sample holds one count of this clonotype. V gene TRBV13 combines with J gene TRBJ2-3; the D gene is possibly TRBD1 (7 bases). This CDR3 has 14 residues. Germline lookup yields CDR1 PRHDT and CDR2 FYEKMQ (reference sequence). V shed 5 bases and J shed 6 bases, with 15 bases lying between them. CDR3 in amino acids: CASSTRTGGDTQYF. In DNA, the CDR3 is TGTGCCAGCAGCACTCGGACAGGAGGGGATACGCAGTATTTT.

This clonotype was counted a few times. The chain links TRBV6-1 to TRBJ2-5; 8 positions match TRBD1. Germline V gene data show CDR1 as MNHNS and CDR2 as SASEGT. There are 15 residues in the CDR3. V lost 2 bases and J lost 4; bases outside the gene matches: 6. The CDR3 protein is CASSEYRTGRETQYF. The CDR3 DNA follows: TGTGCCAGCAGTGAATATCGGACAGGGAGAGAGACCCAGTACTTC.

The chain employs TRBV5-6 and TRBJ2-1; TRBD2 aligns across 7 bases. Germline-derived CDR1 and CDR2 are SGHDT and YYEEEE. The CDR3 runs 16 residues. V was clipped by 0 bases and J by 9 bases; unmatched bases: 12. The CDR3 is CASSLVGLGTTAEQFF. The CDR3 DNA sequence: TGTGCCAGCAGCTTGGTGGGTCTAGGGACTACGGCTGAGCAGTTCTTC.

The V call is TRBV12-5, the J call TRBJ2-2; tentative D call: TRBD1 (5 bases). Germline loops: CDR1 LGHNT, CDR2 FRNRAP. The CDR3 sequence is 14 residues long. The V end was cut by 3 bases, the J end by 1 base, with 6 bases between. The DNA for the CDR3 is TGTGCTAGTGGTTTTGGACAGAACACCGGGGAGCTGTTTTTT. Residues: CASGFGQNTGELFF.

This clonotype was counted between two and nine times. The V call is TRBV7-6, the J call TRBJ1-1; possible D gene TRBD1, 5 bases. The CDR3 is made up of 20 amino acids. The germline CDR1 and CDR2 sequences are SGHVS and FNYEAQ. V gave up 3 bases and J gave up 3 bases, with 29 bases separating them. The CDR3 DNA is TGTGCCAGCAGCTTTATCCTCGGCAGGGAACCACTAGAAGACTACACTGAAGCTTTCTTT. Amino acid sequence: CASSFILGREPLEDYTEAFF.

The CDR3 region has the DNA TGTGCCAGCAGCCTCCGCTGGACTAGGCATCAAGAGACCCAGTACTTC. Its protein is CASSLRWTRHQETQYF. This chain joins TRBV6-5 and TRBJ2-5, with 7 bases matching TRBD2. V lost 6 bases, J lost 2 bases, and 12 bases stayed unmatched. The CDR3 has 16 amino acids. Looked up from germline, CDR1 is MNHEY and CDR2 is SVGAGI.

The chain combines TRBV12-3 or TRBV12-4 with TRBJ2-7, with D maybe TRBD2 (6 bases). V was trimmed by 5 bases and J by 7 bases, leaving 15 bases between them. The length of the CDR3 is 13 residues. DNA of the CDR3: TGTGCCAGCAGTCGGGTTGCTGGGGGGGAGCAGTACTTC. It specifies CASSRVAGGEQYF.